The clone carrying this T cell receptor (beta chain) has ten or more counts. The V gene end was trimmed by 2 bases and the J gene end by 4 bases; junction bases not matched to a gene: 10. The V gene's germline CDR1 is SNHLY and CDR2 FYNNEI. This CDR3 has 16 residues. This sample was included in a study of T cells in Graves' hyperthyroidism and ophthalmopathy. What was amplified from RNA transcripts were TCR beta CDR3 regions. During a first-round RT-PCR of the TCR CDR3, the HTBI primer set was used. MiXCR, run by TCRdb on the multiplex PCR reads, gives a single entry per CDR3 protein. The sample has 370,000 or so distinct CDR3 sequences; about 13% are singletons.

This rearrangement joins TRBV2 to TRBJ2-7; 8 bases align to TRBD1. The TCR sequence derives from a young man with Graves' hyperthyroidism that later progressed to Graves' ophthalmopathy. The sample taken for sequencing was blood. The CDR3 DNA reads TGTGCCAGCAGTGAAAGGGCCGGGACAGGTGCTTACGAGCAGTACTTC. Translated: CASSERAGTGAYEQYF.